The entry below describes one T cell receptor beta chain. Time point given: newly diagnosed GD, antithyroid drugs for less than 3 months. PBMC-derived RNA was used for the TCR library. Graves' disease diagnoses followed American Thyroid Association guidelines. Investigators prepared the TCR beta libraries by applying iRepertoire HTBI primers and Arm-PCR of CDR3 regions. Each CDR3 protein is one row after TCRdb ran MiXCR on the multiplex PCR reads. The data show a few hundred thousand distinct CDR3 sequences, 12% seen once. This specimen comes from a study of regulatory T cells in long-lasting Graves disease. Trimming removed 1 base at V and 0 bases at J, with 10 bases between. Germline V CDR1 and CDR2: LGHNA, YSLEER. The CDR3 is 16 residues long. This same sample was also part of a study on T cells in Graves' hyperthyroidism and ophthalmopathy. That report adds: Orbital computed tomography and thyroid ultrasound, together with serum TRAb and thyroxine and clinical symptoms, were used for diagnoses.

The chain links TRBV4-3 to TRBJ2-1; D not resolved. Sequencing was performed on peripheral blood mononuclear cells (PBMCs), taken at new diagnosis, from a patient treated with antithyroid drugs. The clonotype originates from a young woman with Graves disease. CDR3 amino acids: CASSQGDWSSYNEQFF. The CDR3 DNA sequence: TGCGCCAGCAGCCAAGGAGATTGGAGCTCCTACAATGAGCAGTTCTTC.